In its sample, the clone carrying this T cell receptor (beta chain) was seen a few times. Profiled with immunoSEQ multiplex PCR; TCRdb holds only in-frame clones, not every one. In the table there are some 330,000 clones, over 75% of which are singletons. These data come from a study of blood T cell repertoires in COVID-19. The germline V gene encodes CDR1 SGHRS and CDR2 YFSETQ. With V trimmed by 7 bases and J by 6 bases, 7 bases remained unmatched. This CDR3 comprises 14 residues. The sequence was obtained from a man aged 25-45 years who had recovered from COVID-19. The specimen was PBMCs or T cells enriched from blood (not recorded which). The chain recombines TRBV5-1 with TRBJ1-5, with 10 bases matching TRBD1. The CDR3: CASSPGTGVQPQHF. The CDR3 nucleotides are TGCGCCAGCTCCCCCGGGACAGGGGTTCAGCCCCAGCATTTT.